Here is one TCR beta chain with its context. Its specificity is not known. The data were obtained in a study of STAT3 mutations in large granular lymphocyte leukemia. Notes on the study in general: Every T-cell large granular lymphocyte leukemia patient had at least one immunodominant TCR beta clonotype.

Libraries were prepared by immunoSEQ multiplex PCR; TCRdb keeps only in-frame clonotypes and omits some of them. The sample holds around 29,000 clones, 86% seen once. The sample consisted of peripheral blood mononuclear cells. The TCR originated in a man in his fifties or sixties with T-cell large granular lymphocyte leukemia. Some clones in this sample may be carry-over from other donors' samples.

CDR3: CASSPTGQTEAFF. The DNA of the CDR3 is TGTGCCAGCTCACCCACCGGACAGACTGAAGCTTTCTTT. This chain uses TRBV18 with TRBJ1-1; D might be TRBD1 (6 bases). With 3 bases removed from V and 5 bases from J, the gap between germline ends came to 10 bases. In germline, CDR1 is KGHSH, CDR2 LQKENI. There are 13 residues in the CDR3.